These 26 T cell receptor beta chains were all obtained from the same sample, sequenced in a study of blood T cells in healthy people across ages (dated by TCRdb to between 2015 and 2017). Libraries were constructed by 5' RACE. Instrument used: Illumina HiSeq 2500. The second PCR ran for about 6 to 11 cycles and used a J-beta primer mix along with a sample-barcoded 5' primer. The public reads were run again by TCRdb, first through fastp at Q25 and then through MiXCR, and only productive beta chains were kept. Identical CDR3 protein sequences are pooled into one entry, listed with their most common genes and DNA. Present in this sample are around 690,000 distinct CDR3 sequences, about 53% of which were seen just once. The ten largest clones take up 30% to 40% of the sample. Sequencing was done on a sample of blood. The receptors derive from a man in his 60s in good health.

This chain joins TRBV10-3 and TRBJ2-7; 7 bases are shared with TRBD1. The germline gives CDR1 ENHRY, CDR2 SYGVKD. V shed 6 bases and J 7 bases; nucleotides not matched to a gene: 18. This CDR3 is built from 16 residues. The CDR3 spells CAIRPGTDSSYNEQYF. CDR3 sequence (DNA): TGTGCCATCAGGCCCGGGACAGATAGCTCCTACAATGAGCAGTACTTC.

This clonotype turned up a few times. J is TRBJ2-6 and V is TRBV6-2 or TRBV6-3; no clear D gene. Germline-derived CDR1 and CDR2 are MNHEY and SVGEGT. This CDR3 has 14 amino acids. Between the trimmed V and J ends, which lost 5 bases and 2 bases, there was a span of 7 bases. This CDR3 reads CASSDPPGANVLTF. The CDR3 nucleotides read TGTGCCAGCAGTGACCCCCCTGGGGCCAACGTCCTGACTTTC.

The chain links TRBV6-6 to TRBJ2-1; 9 bases match TRBD2. The CDR3 has 15 residues. V gave up 2 bases and J gave up 4 bases; unmatched junction bases: 3. CDR1 and CDR2 from the germline V gene are MNHNY and SVGAGI (reference sequence). The CDR3 coding sequence is TGTGCCAGCAGTTACGGCGGGGGGGTTTACAATGAGCAGTTCTTC. Its protein is CASSYGGGVYNEQFF.

The CDR3 region has the DNA TGTGCCAGCTCACCACCGCGGCAGGGAATAAACAATGAGCAGTTCTTC. Residues: CASSPPRQGINNEQFF. J is TRBJ2-1 and V is TRBV18; TRBD1 might be the D (5 bases). Germline lookup yields CDR1 KGHSH and CDR2 LQKENI. This CDR3 has 16 residues. V was shortened by 0 bases and J by 5 bases, with 14 bases between the two germline ends. The entire variable domain, with the rest obtained from reference TRBV18 and TRBJ2-1, is as follows: NAGVMQNPRHLVRRRGQEARLRCSPMKGHSHVYWYRQLPEEGLKFMVYLQKENIIDESGMPKERFSAEFPKEGPSILRIQQVVRGDSAAYFCASSPPRQGINNEQFFGPGTRLTVL.

The chain recombines TRBV20-1 with TRBJ1-1; 9 bases align to TRBD1. Losses at the gene ends were 4 bases for V and 1 base for J; bases not matched to a gene: 4. Per germline, CDR1 DFQATT and CDR2 SNEGSKA (reference sequence). This CDR3 has 14 amino acids. The CDR3 bases are TGCAGTGCTACGCTACAGGGGGCGAACACTGAAGCTTTCTTT. Amino acid sequence: CSATLQGANTEAFF.

The chain employs TRBV3-1 and TRBJ1-1; D gene uncertain. Trimming shortened V by 1 base and J by 1 base, and 7 bases separated the two germline ends. The CDR3 extends over 14 amino acids. Germline CDR1 LGHDT, CDR2 YNNKEL (reference sequence). Here the CDR3 reads CASSQATTNTEAFF. The CDR3 bases are TGTGCCAGCAGCCAAGCGACAACGAACACTGAAGCTTTCTTT.

The rearrangement joins TRBV6-5 to TRBJ2-4; unclear D gene. The CDR3 covers 15 residues. V dropped 3 bases and J dropped 3 bases, with 12 bases sitting between them. Looked up from germline, CDR1 is MNHEY and CDR2 is SVGAGI. CDR3 sequence: CASSYLRAGKNIQYF. The DNA for the CDR3 is TGTGCCAGCAGTTATCTTAGGGCCGGCAAAAACATTCAGTACTTC.

The chain links TRBV5-1 to TRBJ2-1; 8 nucleotides agree with TRBD1. The CDR3 length is 18 residues. Unmatched junction bases numbered 13, after V lost 1 base and J lost 4 bases. CDR1 is SGHRS, CDR2 YFSETQ, per germline. The CDR3 DNA sequence: TGCGCCAGCAGCTTGAATGGTCCCGGGACAGGTCCATACAATGAGCAGTTCTTC. This translates into CASSLNGPGTGPYNEQFF.

The V gene is TRBV6-5, the J gene TRBJ2-1, with D perhaps assigned TRBD1 or TRBD2 (5 bases each). The CDR3 contains 14 residues. CDR1 is MNHEY, CDR2 SVGAGI, per germline. The V end was cut by 8 bases, the J end by 0 bases, with 11 bases between. The CDR3 DNA sequence: TGTGCCAGCCGAGGGGAGATCTCCTACAATGAGCAGTTCTTC. Its protein product is CASRGEISYNEQFF.

This sequence joins TRBV20-1 and TRBJ1-2, with D unclear. The CDR3 is 14 residues long. Trimming removed 0 bases at V and 1 base at J, with 9 bases between. Germline CDR1 and CDR2: DFQATT and SNEGSKA (reference sequence). The CDR3 here is CSARDSGRNYGYTF. Written as DNA, the CDR3 is TGCAGTGCTAGAGATTCCGGCCGTAACTATGGCTACACCTTC.

This sequence joins TRBV6-5 and TRBJ2-5; D is ambiguous. Trimming pared 5 bases from V and 5 bases from J, leaving 6 bases between. The V gene's germline CDR1 is MNHEY and CDR2 SVGAGI. This CDR3 spans 11 amino acids. CDR3 in amino acids: CASSTPETQYF. The DNA for the CDR3 is TGTGCCAGCAGTACGCCGGAGACCCAGTACTTC.

This clonotype was picked up many times. The gene calls are TRBV12-3 or TRBV12-4 and TRBJ2-2; D uncertain. CDR3 length: 11 amino acids. The V gene lost 6 bases and the J gene lost 10 bases, with 9 bases spanning the gap. Here the CDR3 DNA reads TGTGCCAGCAGCCCCCGTCAGGAGCTGTTTTTT. Residues: CASSPRQELFF.

This chain connects TRBV6-6 to TRBJ1-1; 8 bases match TRBD1. Trimming removed 4 bases from V and 4 bases from J; junction bases left unmatched: 8. CDR3 length: 15 residues. Per the germline V gene, CDR1 is MNHNY and CDR2 is SVGAGI (reference sequence). For the CDR3, the DNA is TGTGCCAGCAGTTCCGTTGACAGGGGTGGCACTGAAGCTTTCTTT. This encodes CASSSVDRGGTEAFF.

The chain is built from TRBV28 and TRBJ1-5; no definite D call. From germline, CDR1 is MDHEN and CDR2 SYDVKM. Between the trimmed V and J ends, which lost 2 bases and 7 bases, there was a span of 9 bases. This CDR3 spans 13 amino acids. CDR3 DNA: TGTGCCAGCAGTTTAGAAGGGCAACAGCCCCAGCATTTT. It yields the protein CASSLEGQQPQHF. The full variable domain, completed using reference TRBV28 and TRBJ1-5, is DVKVTQSSRYLVKRTGEKVFLECVQDMDHENMFWYRQDPGLGLRLIYFSYDVKMKEKGDIPEGYSVSREKKERFSLILESASTNQTSMYLCASSLEGQQPQHFGDGTRLSIL.

J is TRBJ2-7 and V is TRBV18; 7 bases line up with TRBD1. V gave up 8 bases and J gave up 2 bases; unmatched junction bases: 6. The germline gives CDR1 KGHSH, CDR2 LQKENI. The CDR3 is 13 amino acids. In nucleotides, the CDR3 is TGTGCCAGCGCTAGACAGGGACCCTACGAGCAGTACTTC. Its translation is CASARQGPYEQYF. The whole variable domain, filled in from reference TRBV18 and TRBJ2-7, reads NAGVMQNPRHLVRRRGQEARLRCSPMKGHSHVYWYRQLPEEGLKFMVYLQKENIIDESGMPKERFSAEFPKEGPSILRIQQVVRGDSAAYFCASARQGPYEQYFGPGTRLTVT.

In its sample, this clonotype was seen a few times. This sequence joins TRBV5-1 and TRBJ2-7; 11 bases match TRBD1. Trimming at V came to 4 bases and at J to 6 bases, leaving 6 bases not matched to a gene. CDR3 length: 14 amino acids. Per germline, CDR1 SGHRS and CDR2 YFSETQ. In DNA, the CDR3 is TGCGCCAGCAGCGCAACTGGGACAGGGGGCGAGCAGTACTTC. Its translation is CASSATGTGGEQYF. Together with reference TRBV5-1 and TRBJ2-7, the CDR3 gives the full variable domain: KAGVTQTPRYLIKTRGQQVTLSCSPISGHRSVSWYQQTPGQGLQFLFEYFSETQRNKGNFPGRFSGRQFSNSRSEMNVSTLELGDSALYLCASSATGTGGEQYFGPGTRLTVT.

The sample holds a few counts of this clonotype. The CDR3, as DNA: TGTGCCAGCAGTCGGGACCAGGGCACTGAAGCTTTCTTT. Translation: CASSRDQGTEAFF. This rearrangement joins TRBV6-4 to TRBJ1-1; weak D call: TRBD1 (5 bases). CDR1 is MRHNA and CDR2 is SNTAGT in the germline V gene. V was shortened by 5 bases and J by 4 bases, with 11 bases between the two germline ends. The length of the CDR3 is 13 residues.

This clonotype was found a few times. The J gene is TRBJ2-5, the V gene TRBV7-2, with 7 nucleotides matching TRBD2. Germline V lookup: CDR1 SGHTA, CDR2 FQGNSA. J lost 5 bases, V lost 3 bases, and 6 bases had no gene match. This CDR3 region has 14 residues. CDR3 in amino acids: CASSFAGREETQYF. CDR3 DNA: TGTGCCAGCAGCTTCGCAGGGCGGGAGGAGACCCAGTACTTC.

The chain carries TRBV18 and TRBJ2-5; the D is unclear. The CDR3 is 13 residues long. CDR1 and CDR2 from the germline V gene are KGHSH and LQKENI. The V and J ends lost 2 bases and 5 bases respectively, with 9 bases between them. CDR3 DNA: TGTGCCAGCTCACCATTGAATCGGGAGACCCAGTACTTC. It is translated as CASSPLNRETQYF.

This clonotype was counted only a few times. J is TRBJ2-1 and V is TRBV20-1; 7 bases are a match to TRBD2. V shed 6 bases, J shed 10 bases, and the junction held 15 bases outside the gene matches. The CDR3 contains 14 residues. The germline CDR1 and CDR2 sequences are DFQATT and SNEGSKA (reference sequence). Here the CDR3 DNA reads TGCAGTGCGAGGCGGCGGGGGTCCACGGGGGAGCAGTTCTTC. Amino acid sequence: CSARRRGSTGEQFF.

The chain has TRBV6-1 and TRBJ2-7; TRBD1 matches 7 bases. The CDR3 runs 15 residues. Germline V gene sequence: CDR1 MNHNS, CDR2 SASEGT. With V trimmed by 5 bases and J by 0 bases, 7 bases remained unmatched. CDR3 loop: CASSTGASNSYEQYF. The DNA for the CDR3 is TGTGCCAGCAGTACAGGGGCGTCCAACTCCTACGAGCAGTACTTC.

The V call is TRBV18, the J call TRBJ1-2, with D tentatively TRBD1 (5 bases). CDR1 KGHSH and CDR2 LQKENI come from the germline V gene. CDR3 length: 15 amino acids. V dropped 2 bases and J dropped 4 bases, with 14 bases sitting between them. The CDR3 loop reads CASSPGTGSTYGYTF. The CDR3, as DNA: TGTGCCAGCTCACCAGGGACGGGCAGCACCTATGGCTACACCTTC. The complete variable domain, with remaining parts taken from reference TRBV18 and TRBJ1-2, reads NAGVMQNPRHLVRRRGQEARLRCSPMKGHSHVYWYRQLPEEGLKFMVYLQKENIIDESGMPKERFSAEFPKEGPSILRIQQVVRGDSAAYFCASSPGTGSTYGYTFGSGTRLTVV.

The CDR3 reads CASSFAGVETQYF. CDR3 nucleotide sequence: TGTGCCAGCAGCTTTGCAGGGGTAGAGACCCAGTACTTC. The chain recombines TRBV7-6 with TRBJ2-7; a possible D gene is TRBD1 (6 bases). The J call could be wrong; TRBJ2-5 is a better fit for the DNA end. Germline CDR1 SGHVS, CDR2 FNYEAQ. The CDR3 totals 13 residues.

The chain employs TRBV3-1 and TRBJ2-7; a possible D gene is TRBD2 (5 bases). The J call may be incorrect, as the DNA end agrees better with TRBJ2-5. The CDR3 runs 16 residues. Germline CDR1 LGHDT, CDR2 YNNKEL (reference sequence). The CDR3 sequence is CASSPSASQGVETQYF. In DNA form, the CDR3 reads TGTGCCAGCAGCCCGTCGGCTAGCCAAGGTGTAGAGACCCAGTACTTC.

This chain uses TRBV2 with TRBJ1-5, with 7 bases aligning to TRBD1. Per the germline V gene, CDR1 is SNHLY and CDR2 is FYNNEI. With V trimmed by 7 bases and J by 5 bases, 5 bases remained unmatched. This CDR3 is built from 13 residues. This CDR3 reads CASTGTVYQPQHF. The CDR3 bases are TGTGCCAGCACCGGGACAGTATATCAGCCCCAGCATTTT.

The chain couples TRBV10-3 to TRBJ1-1, with unresolved D. Germline V gives CDR1 ENHRY, CDR2 SYGVKD. Trimming shortened V by 2 bases and J by 5 bases, and 12 bases separated the two germline ends. The CDR3 is 14 residues long. CDR3 DNA: TGTGCCATCAGTGAGGCCGGCAGAAAAACTGAAGCTTTCTTT. Protein: CAISEAGRKTEAFF.